The clone carrying this T cell receptor beta chain was detected once. These data originate in a study of blood T cell repertoires in COVID-19. About the research overall: The analysed material was cDNA or gDNA that came from T cells, B-cell-depleted T cells, or PBMCs.

Sequencing was performed with immunoSEQ multiplex PCR; in TCRdb, only in-frame clones are kept and a portion is missing. Of 310,000 or so clones listed, approximately 92% were seen once; the top ten hold 0.95% to 1.3%. This CDR3 is 15 amino acids long. V shed 3 bases and J 7 bases; nucleotides not matched to a gene: 4. Germline CDR1 and CDR2: LNHDA and SQIVND (reference sequence). This chain connects TRBV19 to TRBJ2-2; 11 nucleotides line up with TRBD2. The TCR was taken from a woman aged 30 to 39 who had recovered from COVID-19. Sequencing was carried out using PBMCs or T cells enriched from blood (not recorded which). CDR3 loop: CASSILAGGDGELFF. CDR3 sequence (DNA): TGTGCCAGTAGTATTTTAGCGGGAGGGGACGGGGAGCTGTTTTTT.